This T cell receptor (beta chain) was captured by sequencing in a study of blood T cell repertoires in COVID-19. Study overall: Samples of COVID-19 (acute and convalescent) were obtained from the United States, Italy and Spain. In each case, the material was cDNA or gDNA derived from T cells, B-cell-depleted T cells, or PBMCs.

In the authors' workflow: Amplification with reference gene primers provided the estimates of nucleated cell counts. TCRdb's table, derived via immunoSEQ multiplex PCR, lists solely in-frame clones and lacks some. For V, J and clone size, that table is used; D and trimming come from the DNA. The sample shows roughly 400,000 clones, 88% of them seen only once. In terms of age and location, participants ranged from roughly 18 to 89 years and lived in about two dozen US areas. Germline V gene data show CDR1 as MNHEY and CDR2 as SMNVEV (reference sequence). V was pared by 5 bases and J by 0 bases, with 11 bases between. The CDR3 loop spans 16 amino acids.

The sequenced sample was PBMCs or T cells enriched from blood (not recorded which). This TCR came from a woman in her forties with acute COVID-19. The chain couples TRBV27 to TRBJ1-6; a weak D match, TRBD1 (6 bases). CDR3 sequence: CASSKQGSSYNSPLHF. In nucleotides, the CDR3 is TGTGCCAGCAGTAAACAGGGTAGCTCCTATAATTCACCCCTCCACTTT.